The 32 T cell receptor beta chains below all came from one sample that was sequenced in a study of blood T cell repertoires in COVID-19. Profiling relied on immunoSEQ multiplex PCR, and the TCRdb table lists in-frame clones only, not all of them. The profile shows about 88,000 clones, 55% to 80% of them singletons. Sequencing was done on a sample of peripheral blood. The receptors derive from a woman aged 55 to 70 in a cohort sampled during active or convalescent COVID-19.

The gene calls are TRBV4-2 and TRBJ1-5; D is ambiguous. This CDR3 spans 15 amino acids. Per germline, CDR1 LGHNA and CDR2 YNFKEQ. The V end was cut by 2 bases, the J end by 9 bases, with 17 bases between. The chain's CDR3 is CASSQSWGGEGPQHF. In nucleotides, the CDR3 is TGTGCCAGCAGCCAATCGTGGGGTGGGGAGGGGCCCCAGCATTTT.

This sequence joins TRBV3-1 (or the pseudogene TRBV3-2) and TRBJ2-2; D is perhaps TRBD2 (6 bases). In germline, CDR1 is LGHDT, CDR2 YNNKEL (reference sequence). V gave up 2 bases and J gave up 1 base, with 8 bases separating them. The length of the CDR3 is 15 residues. Written as DNA, the CDR3 is TGTGCCAGCAGCCAAACTAGCAGGAACACCGGGGAGCTGTTTTTT. It specifies CASSQTSRNTGELFF.

This clone was seen only a few times. This chain links TRBV6-5 with TRBJ1-6; the match to TRBD1 covers 8 bases. The CDR3 totals 12 residues. The germline CDR1 and CDR2 sequences are MNHEY and SVGAGI. J lost 9 bases, V lost 10 bases, and 5 bases had no gene match. The DNA of the CDR3 is TGTGCCATTGGACAGGGCTCTTCACCCCTCCACTTT. It encodes CAIGQGSSPLHF.

CDR3 sequence: CASGLVIAGAIKMFF. The CDR3 DNA sequence: TGTGCTAGTGGTTTGGTAATTGCAGGGGCCATAAAGATGTTTTTT. This chain joins TRBV12-5 and TRBJ2-2; weak D call: TRBD1 (6 bases). CDR3 length: 15 amino acids. In germline, CDR1 is LGHNT, CDR2 FRNRAP. V was trimmed by 0 bases and J by 15 bases, leaving 20 bases between them.

The J gene is TRBJ2-4, the V gene TRBV10-3, with TRBD2 as a possible D gene (6 bases). There are 13 residues in the CDR3. The ends were cut back, 6 bases at V and 10 bases at J, with 16 bases in the middle. In germline, CDR1 is ENHRY, CDR2 SYGVKD. This CDR3 is CAIRSMDGGIQYF. The CDR3 bases are TGTGCCATCAGATCGATGGACGGGGGTATTCAGTACTTC.

The chain carries TRBV7-2 and TRBJ2-1; 10 bases agree with TRBD1. From germline, CDR1 is SGHTA and CDR2 FQGNSA. Trimming removed 3 bases from V and 2 bases from J; junction bases left unmatched: 1. The CDR3 is 15 amino acids. CDR3 nucleotides: TGTGCCAGCAGCTTGACAGGGGGCACCTACAATGAGCAGTTCTTC. It yields the protein CASSLTGGTYNEQFF.

The chain joins TRBV11-2 to TRBJ2-5; 11 bases agree with TRBD2. CDR1 is SGHAT, CDR2 FQNNGV, per germline. The CDR3 consists of 15 residues. V lost 5 bases and J lost 6; bases outside the gene matches: 8. The CDR3 here is CASSGLAGGLKTQYF. CDR3 coding DNA: TGTGCCAGCAGCGGGCTAGCGGGGGGTCTGAAGACCCAGTACTTC. Full variable domain (missing parts from reference TRBV11-2 and TRBJ2-5): EAGVAQSPRYKIIEKRQSVAFWCNPISGHATLYWYQQILGQGPKLLIQFQNNGVVDDSQLPKDRFSAERLKGVDSTLKIQPAKLEDSAVYLCASSGLAGGLKTQYFGPGTRLLVL.

A single count supports this clone. The chain joins TRBV9 to TRBJ1-2; 9 bases match TRBD1. Germline loops: CDR1 SGDLS, CDR2 YYNGEE. This CDR3 has 13 amino acids. V shed 6 bases, J shed 6 bases, and the junction held 6 bases outside the gene matches. CDR3: CASNGQGRDGYTF. The DNA of the CDR3 is TGTGCCAGCAACGGACAGGGGAGGGATGGCTACACCTTC.

V usage is TRBV10-3 and J usage is TRBJ2-2; 9 nucleotides match TRBD2. With V trimmed by 7 bases and J by 3 bases, 9 bases remained unmatched. The CDR3 contains 16 residues. The germline V gene encodes CDR1 ENHRY and CDR2 SYGVKD. The CDR3 reads CAIKALVAGDTGELFF. The CDR3 nucleotides read TGTGCCATCAAAGCCCTTGTAGCGGGGGACACCGGGGAGCTGTTTTTT.

J is TRBJ2-1 and V is TRBV6-2 or TRBV6-3; 12 nucleotides align to TRBD2. From germline, CDR1 is MNHEY and CDR2 SVGEGT. V lost 5 bases, J lost 0 bases, and 8 bases stayed unmatched. The CDR3 is 18 amino acids. CDR3 DNA sequence: TGTGCCAGCAGTACCCCTAGCGGGGGGGTTTACTCCTACAATGAGCAGTTCTTC. Its translation is CASSTPSGGVYSYNEQFF.

The J gene is TRBJ1-1, the V gene TRBV5-1, with 7 bases aligning to TRBD1. The CDR3 sequence is 14 residues long. Germline CDR1 and CDR2: SGHRS and YFSETQ. V gave up 4 bases and J gave up 4 bases; unmatched junction bases: 7. CDR3 sequence: CASSPLTGATEAFF. The CDR3 DNA is TGCGCCAGCAGCCCTCTCACAGGGGCCACTGAAGCTTTCTTT.

The CDR3 DNA reads TGTGCCAGCTCCCAGCCAGGGGGCTTGGCTGGGGCCAACGTCCTGACTTTC. Amino acid sequence: CASSQPGGLAGANVLTF. V gene TRBV2 combines with J gene TRBJ2-6, with 8 bases that match TRBD1. The trim removed 8 bases at V and 2 bases at J, leaving 11 bases unmatched. The CDR3 length is 17 residues. The germline V gene has CDR1 SNHLY and CDR2 FYNNEI.

The chain combines TRBV27 with TRBJ2-1; 12 bases agree with TRBD1. J gave up 10 bases and V 5 bases, and 9 bases lay outside the gene matches. Germline CDR1 and CDR2: MNHEY and SMNVEV (reference sequence). This CDR3 comprises 15 residues. CDR3 in amino acids: CASSAPGQGAREQFF. CDR3 sequence (DNA): TGTGCCAGCAGTGCACCGGGACAGGGGGCTAGGGAGCAGTTCTTC.

V is TRBV10-3 and J is TRBJ2-1; 15 bases agree with TRBD2. CDR1 is ENHRY, CDR2 SYGVKD, per germline. The CDR3 extends over 17 amino acids. Trimming removed 6 bases from V and 3 bases from J; junction bases left unmatched: 6. The chain's CDR3 is CAIRGTSGGLFYNEQFF. CDR3 nucleotide sequence: TGTGCCATCAGGGGGACTAGCGGGGGGTTATTCTACAATGAGCAGTTCTTC.

The chain couples TRBV7-8 to TRBJ2-3, with TRBD2 matching 7 bases. Germline lookup yields CDR1 SGHVS and CDR2 FQNEAQ. After removal of 4 bases from V and 1 base from J, the junction contained 5 bases not matched to a gene. The CDR3 has 15 residues. In DNA form, the CDR3 reads TGTGCCAGCAGCTCTAGCGGCCCGGGCACAGATACGCAGTATTTT. Its protein product is CASSSSGPGTDTQYF.

The chain links TRBV27 to TRBJ2-7; D is possibly TRBD1 (6 bases). This CDR3 is built from 15 residues. Trimming pared 4 bases from V and 0 bases from J, leaving 13 bases between. Germline lookup yields CDR1 MNHEY and CDR2 SMNVEV (reference sequence). The chain's CDR3 is CASSSGQTSSYEQYF. DNA for the CDR3: TGTGCCAGCAGTTCCGGACAGACCAGCTCCTACGAGCAGTACTTC.

The rearrangement links TRBV24-1 to TRBJ1-2, with 9 bases lining up with TRBD1. Germline trimming cut 3 bases from V and 5 bases from J; bases unmatched to any gene: 9. The CDR3 covers 16 residues. Germline CDR1 is KGHDR and CDR2 is SFDVKD. CDR3 nucleotide sequence: TGTGCCACCAGTGATCCCCGGACAGGGGATGGTTATGGCTACACCTTC. Protein product: CATSDPRTGDGYGYTF.

The rearrangement links TRBV29-1 to TRBJ1-1, with 8 bases lining up with TRBD1. Germline CDR1 is SQVTM and CDR2 is ANQGSEA. CDR3 length: 14 residues. Trimming at V came to 7 bases and at J to 4 bases, leaving 11 bases not matched to a gene. The CDR3 DNA sequence: TGCAGCGCCGCACGGGCAGGGGGCTTCACTGAAGCTTTCTTT. It encodes CSAARAGGFTEAFF.

The rearrangement uses TRBV6-2 or TRBV6-3 and TRBJ2-3; possible D gene TRBD1, 6 bases. Deletions cut 6 bases from V and 8 bases from J, with 12 bases between. The CDR3 extends over 12 amino acids. Germline loops: CDR1 MNHEY, CDR2 SVGEGT. This CDR3 reads CASSPRQVTQYF. CDR3 sequence (DNA): TGTGCCAGCAGCCCGCGACAGGTTACGCAGTATTTT.

The chain couples TRBV7-2 to TRBJ1-2; D uncertain. The CDR3 runs to 14 residues. The germline CDR1 and CDR2 sequences are SGHTA and FQGNSA. V gave up 3 bases and J gave up 1 base, with 9 bases separating them. CDR3 amino acids: CASSLRGDNYGYTF. As DNA, the CDR3 is TGTGCCAGCAGCTTGCGAGGTGATAACTATGGCTACACCTTC.

V and J are TRBV9 and TRBJ1-1, with a possible D match to TRBD1 (5 bases). Trimming removed 0 bases from V and 2 bases from J, with 14 bases in between. CDR3 size: 16 residues. The germline gives CDR1 SGDLS, CDR2 YYNGEE. The CDR3 loop is CASSVATVGLNTEAFF. The CDR3 region has the DNA TGTGCCAGCAGCGTAGCTACAGTGGGGCTAAACACTGAAGCTTTCTTT.

This clone appeared a few times. The chain has TRBV11-3 and TRBJ1-1; no reliable D call. This CDR3 is 14 amino acids long. The V end was cut by 1 base, the J end by 2 bases, with 8 bases between. Germline loops: CDR1 SGHNT, CDR2 YENEEA. The CDR3 region is CASSLGAANTEAFF. The CDR3 DNA is TGTGCCAGCAGCTTAGGGGCAGCAAACACTGAAGCTTTCTTT.

The rearrangement uses TRBV5-1 and TRBJ2-2; TRBD1 agrees at 10 bases. The J segment lost 7 bases and the V segment lost 4 bases, leaving 13 bases of the junction unmatched. CDR1 and CDR2 (germline): SGHRS, YFSETQ. The CDR3 has 17 residues. CDR3 loop: CASSLRTGGISSGELFF. The CDR3 bases are TGCGCCAGCAGCCTGAGGACAGGGGGTATCTCGAGCGGGGAGCTGTTTTTT.

The rearrangement uses TRBV5-1 and TRBJ2-1; the match to TRBD2 covers 14 bases. There are 16 residues in the CDR3. V was clipped by 5 bases and J by 7 bases; unmatched bases: 8. Germline assignment: CDR1 SGHRS and CDR2 YFSETQ. The CDR3 DNA sequence: TGCGCCAGCAGTTTCAGGACTAGCGGGGGGTCGAATGAGCAGTTCTTC. Translation gives CASSFRTSGGSNEQFF.

This clone showed up just a few times. This sequence joins TRBV6-2 or TRBV6-3 and TRBJ1-6; 8 nucleotides agree with TRBD1. CDR1 and CDR2 (germline): MNHEY, SVGEGT. J lost 6 bases, V lost 5 bases, and 3 bases had no gene match. This CDR3 is built from 14 residues. The CDR3 is CASSPTGVNSPLHF. DNA of the CDR3: TGTGCCAGCAGTCCGACAGGGGTTAATTCACCCCTCCACTTT.

The chain has TRBV4-1 and TRBJ2-2, with 7 positions matching TRBD1. The length of the CDR3 is 21 residues. After removal of 4 bases from V and 1 base from J, the junction contained 21 bases not matched to a gene. Germline V CDR1 and CDR2: MGHRA, YSYEKL. The CDR3, as DNA: TGCGCCAGCAGCCGGCGCCGGGACAGAGGCTTCGGGCCCGAGAACACCGGGGAGCTGTTTTTT. Translated, it gives CASSRRRDRGFGPENTGELFF.

This clone was detected once. The chain joins TRBV7-2 to TRBJ2-1; 11 bases agree with TRBD2. V lost 3 bases and J lost 9; bases outside the gene matches: 16. Germline V gives CDR1 SGHTA, CDR2 FQGNSA. This CDR3 contains 18 residues. The CDR3 protein is CASSFRYQASGGRGEQFF. CDR3 bases: TGTGCCAGCAGCTTTAGGTACCAAGCTAGCGGGGGGAGGGGTGAGCAGTTCTTC.

V usage is TRBV5-6 and J usage is TRBJ2-2; D is possibly TRBD2 (5 bases). This CDR3 is 14 amino acids long. V was trimmed by 4 bases and J by 1 base, leaving 8 bases between them. CDR1 is SGHDT and CDR2 is YYEEEE in the germline V gene. The CDR3 loop is CASSRTRNTGELFF. CDR3 DNA: TGTGCCAGCAGCCGAACTAGGAACACCGGGGAGCTGTTTTTT.

The rearrangement links TRBV27 to TRBJ1-2; D perhaps matches TRBD1 (6 bases). Germline CDR1 is MNHEY and CDR2 is SMNVEV (reference sequence). Trimming shortened V by 6 bases and J by 8 bases, and 16 bases separated the two germline ends. This CDR3 contains 13 residues. CDR3 amino acids: CASRPGGAEGYTF. The CDR3 DNA is TGTGCCAGCAGACCCGGGGGGGCTGAAGGCTACACCTTC.

The chain recombines TRBV29-1 with TRBJ1-1; 10 nucleotides match TRBD1. Germline V gene data show CDR1 as SQVTM and CDR2 as ANQGSEA. With V trimmed by 7 bases and J by 4 bases, 6 bases remained unmatched. CDR3 length equals 13 residues. The CDR3 spells CSALTGGLTEAFF. DNA for the CDR3: TGCAGCGCGCTGACAGGGGGCCTCACTGAAGCTTTCTTT.

This clone is categorized as medium-sized. The rearrangement links TRBV5-4 to TRBJ2-1; tentative D call: TRBD2 (7 bases). The germline CDR1 and CDR2 sequences are SGHNT and YYREEE (reference sequence). V was trimmed by 4 bases and J by 6 bases, leaving 20 bases between them. The CDR3 length is 16 residues. CDR3 residues: CASSPYFGGPANEQFF. In nucleotides, the CDR3 is TGTGCCAGCAGCCCCTATTTCGGGGGGCCGGCCAATGAGCAGTTCTTC.

This chain links TRBV5-4 with TRBJ2-5, with TRBD2 identical over 8 bases. J lost 3 bases, V lost 6 bases, and 10 bases had no gene match. The CDR3 is 15 amino acids. Germline assignment: CDR1 SGHNT and CDR2 YYREEE (reference sequence). The CDR3 nucleotides read TGTGCCAGCACCTCCCGGGGCGGGGGGAAAGAGACCCAGTACTTC. Its translation is CASTSRGGGKETQYF.